The next 13 T cell receptor beta chains were all read from a single sample in a study of cytomegalovirus exposure and HLA in healthy donors. 13 Jbeta primers and 60 Vbeta primers were used for the PCR. The repertoire was sequenced with immunoSEQ multiplex PCR; TCRdb's copy has only in-frame clones and lacks some. The sample has 50,000 to 80,000 clones; the top ten hold 3.6%. What was sequenced was PBMCs. These receptors were taken from a woman in her late teens or twenties in good health and CMV-seronegative.

J is TRBJ2-5 and V is TRBV4-1; the D gene is possibly TRBD1 (5 bases). The CDR3 length is 13 residues. V dropped 2 bases and J dropped 3 bases, with 7 bases sitting between them. Germline V gene data show CDR1 as MGHRA and CDR2 as YSYEKL. DNA of the CDR3: TGCGCCAGCAGCCAATCACAGGAAGAGACCCAGTACTTC. It encodes CASSQSQEETQYF.

V and J are TRBV10-1 and TRBJ2-5; maybe TRBD1 (6 bases). V was trimmed by 7 bases and J by 0 bases, leaving 15 bases between them. Germline V lookup: CDR1 WNHNN, CDR2 SYGVQD (reference sequence). The CDR3 contains 15 residues. The CDR3 bases are TGCGCCAGCAAATTGATCCAGGGGTACCAAGAGACCCAGTACTTC. Its translation: CASKLIQGYQETQYF.

The chain employs TRBV2 and TRBJ2-1; D not certain. Deletions cut 6 bases from V and 3 bases from J, with 3 bases between. The germline V gene has CDR1 SNHLY and CDR2 FYNNEI. This CDR3 contains 11 residues. CDR3 protein: CASRYYNEQFF. The DNA of the CDR3 is TGTGCCAGCAGGTACTACAATGAGCAGTTCTTC.

The chain recombines TRBV6-1 with TRBJ2-7; 9 bases match TRBD1. CDR1 and CDR2 (germline): MNHNS, SASEGT. V shed 7 bases and J 6 bases; nucleotides not matched to a gene: 7. The CDR3 covers 13 residues. The CDR3 region is CASTLDRGREQYF. The CDR3 bases are TGTGCCAGCACTTTGGACAGGGGCCGCGAGCAGTACTTC.

This chain links TRBV25-1 with TRBJ2-1; D gene uncertain. Germline CDR1 MGHDK, CDR2 SYGVNS. The CDR3 runs 11 residues. Trimming shortened V by 6 bases and J by 5 bases, and 5 bases separated the two germline ends. CDR3 sequence reads: CASSPNNEQFF. In DNA form, the CDR3 reads TGTGCCAGCAGCCCTAACAATGAGCAGTTCTTC.

The rearrangement links TRBV25-1 to TRBJ2-6; no definite D call. The CDR3 length is 14 residues. Germline CDR1 and CDR2: MGHDK and SYGVNS. Trimming took 4 bases from V and 1 from J, leaving 5 bases between them. The CDR3 sequence: CASSGPSGANVLTF. The CDR3 nucleotides read TGTGCCAGCAGTGGTCCTTCTGGGGCCAACGTCCTGACTTTC. The variable domain in full, with the rest retrieved from reference TRBV25-1 and TRBJ2-6, is EADIYQTPRYLVIGTGKKITLECSQTMGHDKMYWYQQDPGMELHLIHYSYGVNSTEKGDLSSESTVSRIRTEHFPLTLESARPSHTSQYLCASSGPSGANVLTFGAGSRLTVL.

The V and J genes are TRBV30 and TRBJ1-4, with 7 bases identical to TRBD1. After removal of 3 bases from V and 5 bases from J, the junction contained 6 bases not matched to a gene. CDR1 is GTSNPN, CDR2 SVGIG, per germline (reference sequence). CDR3 size: 14 residues. The CDR3: CAWSRRDRNEKLFF. CDR3 in DNA: TGTGCCTGGAGCCGCCGGGACAGAAATGAAAAACTGTTTTTT.

The chain employs TRBV30 and TRBJ1-5; the match to TRBD1 covers 8 bases. Germline CDR1 reads GTSNPN; CDR2 reads SVGIG (reference sequence). This CDR3 has 14 amino acids. J lost 5 bases, V lost 0 bases, and 3 bases had no gene match. The chain's CDR3 is CAWSVGQGHQPQHF. The CDR3 DNA sequence: TGTGCCTGGAGTGTAGGACAGGGCCATCAGCCCCAGCATTTT.

V usage is TRBV19 and J usage is TRBJ1-2, with 7 bases that match TRBD1. With V trimmed by 1 base and J by 4 bases, 6 bases remained unmatched. Germline CDR1 is LNHDA and CDR2 is SQIVND (reference sequence). The CDR3 is made up of 15 amino acids. Here the CDR3 reads CASSIVGRGSYGYTF. The CDR3 region has the DNA TGTGCCAGTAGTATAGTTGGCAGGGGGTCCTATGGCTACACCTTC.

This chain joins TRBV10-2 and TRBJ2-7, with 8 bases aligning to TRBD2. The CDR3 consists of 15 residues. CDR1 and CDR2 (germline): WSHSY, SAAADI. V lost 3 bases to trimming and J lost 3 bases; unmatched junction nucleotides: 7. CDR3 region: CASSELGTRDYEQYF. Written as DNA, the CDR3 is TGCGCCAGCAGTGAACTCGGGACTAGGGACTACGAGCAGTACTTC.

The rearrangement links TRBV6-1 to TRBJ2-7, with D possibly TRBD2 on 5 matching bases. V was trimmed by 1 base and J by 2 bases, leaving 12 bases between them. Germline CDR1 reads MNHNS; CDR2 reads SASEGT. This CDR3 comprises 15 residues. CDR3 sequence reads: CASSEGSSATYEQYF. CDR3 nucleotides: TGTGCCAGCAGTGAAGGCAGTAGCGCGACCTACGAGCAGTACTTC.

V and J are TRBV5-1 and TRBJ2-7; TRBD1 matches at 8 bases. Unmatched junction bases numbered 6, after V lost 0 bases and J lost 7 bases. CDR3 length: 14 amino acids. CDR1 is SGHRS and CDR2 is YFSETQ in the germline V gene. The CDR3 sequence: CASSLAQGAGEQYF. The CDR3 DNA reads as TGCGCCAGCAGCTTGGCCCAGGGGGCTGGGGAGCAGTACTTC.

The rearrangement links TRBV1 to TRBJ2-5; the D segment call TRBD2 is taken from the table without a DNA check. TRBV1 is flagged as a pseudogene. The CDR3 spans 15 residues. The CDR3 DNA reads as TGCACCAGCAGCCAAAAGCGGGAGGACCAAGAGACCCAGTACTTC. Encoded protein: CTSSQKREDQETQYF.